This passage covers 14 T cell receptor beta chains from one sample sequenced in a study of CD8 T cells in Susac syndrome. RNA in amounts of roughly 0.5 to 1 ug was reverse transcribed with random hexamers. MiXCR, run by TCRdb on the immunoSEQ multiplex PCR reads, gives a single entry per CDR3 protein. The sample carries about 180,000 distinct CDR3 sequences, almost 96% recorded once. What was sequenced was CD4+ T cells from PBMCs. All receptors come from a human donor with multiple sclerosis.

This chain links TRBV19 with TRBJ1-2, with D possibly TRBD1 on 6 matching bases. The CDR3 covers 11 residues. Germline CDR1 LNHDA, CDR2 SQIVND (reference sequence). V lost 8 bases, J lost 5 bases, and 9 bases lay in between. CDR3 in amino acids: CASGQGYGYTF. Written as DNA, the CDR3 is TGTGCCAGTGGTCAGGGGTATGGCTACACCTTC.

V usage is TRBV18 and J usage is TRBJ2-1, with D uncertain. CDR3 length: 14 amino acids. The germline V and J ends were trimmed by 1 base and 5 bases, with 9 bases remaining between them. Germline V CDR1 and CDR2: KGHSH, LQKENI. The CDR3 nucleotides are TGTGCCAGCTCACCACTTGGGGTGGACAATGAGCAGTTCTTC. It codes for CASSPLGVDNEQFF.

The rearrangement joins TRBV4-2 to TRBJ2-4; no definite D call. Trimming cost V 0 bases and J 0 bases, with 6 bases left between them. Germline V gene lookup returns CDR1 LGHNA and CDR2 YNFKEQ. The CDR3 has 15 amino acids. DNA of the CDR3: TGTGCCAGCAGCCAAGAAGTGCTAGCCAAAAACATTCAGTACTTC. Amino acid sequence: CASSQEVLAKNIQYF.

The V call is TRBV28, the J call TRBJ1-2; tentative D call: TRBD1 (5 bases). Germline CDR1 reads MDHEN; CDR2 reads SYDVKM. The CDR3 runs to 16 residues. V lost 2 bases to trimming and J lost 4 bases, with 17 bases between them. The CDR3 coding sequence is TGTGCCAGCAGTTTAGGGGCAGGGAAGGGTTCCTATGGCTACACCTTC. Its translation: CASSLGAGKGSYGYTF.

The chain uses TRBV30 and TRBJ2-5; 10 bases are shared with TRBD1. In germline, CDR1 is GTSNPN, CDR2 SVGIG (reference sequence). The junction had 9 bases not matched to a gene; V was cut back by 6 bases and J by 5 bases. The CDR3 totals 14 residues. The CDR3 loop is CACKKGQGYETQYF. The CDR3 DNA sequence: TGTGCCTGTAAGAAGGGACAGGGGTATGAGACCCAGTACTTC.

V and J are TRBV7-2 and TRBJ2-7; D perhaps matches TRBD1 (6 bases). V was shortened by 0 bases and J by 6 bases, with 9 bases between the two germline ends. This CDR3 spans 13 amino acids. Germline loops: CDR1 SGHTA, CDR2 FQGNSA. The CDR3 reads CASSLAAGVEQYF. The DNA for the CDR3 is TGTGCCAGCAGCTTAGCGGCAGGGGTCGAGCAGTACTTC. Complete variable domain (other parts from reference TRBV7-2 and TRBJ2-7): GAGVSQSPSNKVTEKGKDVELRCDPISGHTALYWYRQSLGQGLEFLIYFQGNSAPDKSGLPSDRFSAERTGGSVSTLTIQRTQQEDSAVYLCASSLAAGVEQYFGPGTRLTVT.

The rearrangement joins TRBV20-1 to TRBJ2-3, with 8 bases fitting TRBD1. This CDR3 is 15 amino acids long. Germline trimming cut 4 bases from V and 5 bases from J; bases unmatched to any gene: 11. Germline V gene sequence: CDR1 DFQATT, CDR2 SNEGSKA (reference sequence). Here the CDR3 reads CSATRNRGVGDTQYF. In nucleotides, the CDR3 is TGCAGTGCTACCCGAAACAGGGGGGTAGGAGATACGCAGTATTTT.

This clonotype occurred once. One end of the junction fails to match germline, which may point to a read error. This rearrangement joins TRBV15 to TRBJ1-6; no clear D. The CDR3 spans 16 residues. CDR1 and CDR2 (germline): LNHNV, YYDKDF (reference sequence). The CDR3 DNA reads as TGTGCCACCAGCAGAGATTTGGCAGGTTCAAATTCACCCCTCCATTTT. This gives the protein CATSRDLAGSNSPLHF.

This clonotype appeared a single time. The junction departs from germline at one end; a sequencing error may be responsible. The CDR3 nucleotides read TGCGCCAGCGGCTTGAGTGGCCTAAGCACAGATACGCAGTATTTT. Protein: CASGLSGLSTDTQYF. The chain joins TRBV5-1 to TRBJ2-3; D remains ambiguous. The CDR3 totals 15 residues. CDR1 and CDR2 (germline): SGHRS, YFSETQ.

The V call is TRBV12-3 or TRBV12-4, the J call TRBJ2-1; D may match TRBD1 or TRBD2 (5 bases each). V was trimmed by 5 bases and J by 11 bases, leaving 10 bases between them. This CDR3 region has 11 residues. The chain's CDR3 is CASSLPGQQFF. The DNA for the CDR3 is TGTGCCAGCAGTCTCCCGGGACAGCAGTTCTTC.

CDR3 amino acids: CSVESPGQPQHF. CDR3 sequence (DNA): TGCAGCGTTGAGTCCCCCGGTCAGCCCCAGCATTTT. This sequence joins TRBV29-1 and TRBJ1-5; D call uncertain. The V and J ends lost 3 bases and 6 bases respectively, with 9 bases between them. Germline CDR1 reads SQVTM; CDR2 reads ANQGSEA. This CDR3 spans 12 amino acids. The full variable domain, with the rest looked up from reference TRBV29-1 and TRBJ1-5, is SAVISQKPSRDICQRGTSLTIQCQVDSQVTMMFWYRQQPGQSLTLIATANQGSEATYESGFVIDKFPISRPNLTFSTLTVSNMSPEDSSIYLCSVESPGQPQHFGDGTRLSIL.

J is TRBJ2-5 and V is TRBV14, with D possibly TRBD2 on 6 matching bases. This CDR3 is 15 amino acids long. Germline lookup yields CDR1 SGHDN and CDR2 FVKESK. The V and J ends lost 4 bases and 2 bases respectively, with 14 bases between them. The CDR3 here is CASSPGAATQETQYF. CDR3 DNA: TGTGCCAGCAGCCCGGGAGCAGCGACTCAAGAGACCCAGTACTTC.

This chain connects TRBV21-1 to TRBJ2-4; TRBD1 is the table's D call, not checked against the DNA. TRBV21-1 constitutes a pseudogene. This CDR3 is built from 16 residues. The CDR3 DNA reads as TGTGCCAGCAGCAAAGTGAAGGGGGAACAGGGCAACATTCAGTACTTC. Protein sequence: CASSKVKGEQGNIQYF.

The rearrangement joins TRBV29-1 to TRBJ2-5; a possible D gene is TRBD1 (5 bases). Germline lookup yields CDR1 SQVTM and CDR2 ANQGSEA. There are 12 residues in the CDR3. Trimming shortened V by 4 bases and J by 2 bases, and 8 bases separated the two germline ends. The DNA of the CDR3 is TGCAGCGTTGGGGGCTTACAAGAGACCCAGTACTTC. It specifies CSVGGLQETQYF.